This T cell receptor (beta chain) emerged from a study of spatial heterogeneity in lung cancer. For the study at large: Untreated early-stage non-small cell lung cancer patients, roughly 72 in total, were the donors. The collection of some blood samples took place at disease recurrence, and first recurrence occurred after a median of about 350 days. Points from the study as a whole: Ubiquitous expanded tumor TCRs appeared in blood more at resection than follow-up.

TCR cDNA molecules each carried a unique molecular identifier. TCRdb reprocessed the 5' RACE reads via MiXCR and lists one record per CDR3 protein. This repertoire shows around 10,000 distinct CDR3 sequences, under 4% found once; its top ten account for about 20%. The time point here: blood taken at disease recurrence. Unsorted whole RNA of tumor, nontumor lung or frozen PBMC was sequenced. V lost 2 bases and J lost 0; bases outside the gene matches: 10. The CDR3 contains 19 residues. CDR1 SGHRS and CDR2 YFSETQ come from the germline V gene. This clonotype was observed at least ten times. Its antigen is still unknown. Because this beta chain is a stray read in a library intended to capture alpha chains, its abundance should not be given much weight.

The sequencing here drew on PBMCs, taken at recurrence. The J gene is TRBJ2-6, the V gene TRBV5-1; 8 bases are shared with TRBD1. This clonotype was sampled from a female donor with early-stage non-small cell lung cancer. The CDR3 DNA follows: TGCGCCAGCAGCTTATCTACAGGGGGGCTAGGCTCTGGGGCCAACGTCCTGACTTTC. Translating gives CASSLSTGGLGSGANVLTF. The entire variable domain, with the rest obtained from reference TRBV5-1 and TRBJ2-6, is as follows: KAGVTQTPRYLIKTRGQQVTLSCSPISGHRSVSWYQQTPGQGLQFLFEYFSETQRNKGNFPGRFSGRQFSNSRSEMNVSTLELGDSALYLCASSLSTGGLGSGANVLTFGAGSRLTVL.